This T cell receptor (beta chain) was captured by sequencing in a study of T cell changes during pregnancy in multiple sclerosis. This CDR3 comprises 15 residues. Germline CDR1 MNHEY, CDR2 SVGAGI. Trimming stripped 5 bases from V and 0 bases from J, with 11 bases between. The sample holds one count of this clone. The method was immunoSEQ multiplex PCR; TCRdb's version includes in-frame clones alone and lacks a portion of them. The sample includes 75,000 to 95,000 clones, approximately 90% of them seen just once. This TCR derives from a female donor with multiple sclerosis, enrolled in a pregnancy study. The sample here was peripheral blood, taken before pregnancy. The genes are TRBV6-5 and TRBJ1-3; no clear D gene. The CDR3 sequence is CASSPQAYSGNTIYF. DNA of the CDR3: TGTGCCAGCAGTCCTCAGGCATACTCTGGAAACACCATATATTTT.